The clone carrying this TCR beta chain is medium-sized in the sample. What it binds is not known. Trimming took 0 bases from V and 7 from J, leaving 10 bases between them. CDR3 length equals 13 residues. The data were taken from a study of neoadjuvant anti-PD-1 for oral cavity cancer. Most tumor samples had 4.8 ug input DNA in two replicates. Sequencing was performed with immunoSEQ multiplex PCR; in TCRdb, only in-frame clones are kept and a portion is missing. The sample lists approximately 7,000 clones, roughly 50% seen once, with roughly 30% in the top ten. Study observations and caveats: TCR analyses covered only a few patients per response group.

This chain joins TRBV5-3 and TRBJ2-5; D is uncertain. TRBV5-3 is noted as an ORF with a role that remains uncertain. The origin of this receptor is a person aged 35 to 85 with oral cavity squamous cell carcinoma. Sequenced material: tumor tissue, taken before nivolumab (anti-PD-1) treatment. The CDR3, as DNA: TGTGCCAGAAGCTTGGCTCGGTTGTGGACCCAGTACTTC. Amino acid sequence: CARSLARLWTQYF.